A single T cell receptor beta chain is shown here with its context. The data are from a study of blood T cell repertoires in COVID-19. The V and J ends lost 2 bases and 4 bases respectively, with 14 bases between them. Looked up from germline, CDR1 is MDHEN and CDR2 is SYDVKM. The CDR3 contains 15 residues. Method: immunoSEQ multiplex PCR; TCRdb's copy keeps in-frame clones and lacks some. The sample carries 95,000 to 150,000 clones, roughly 78% recorded once. The receptor comes from a man aged 60 to 69 with active or convalescent COVID-19. Sequencing was carried out using peripheral blood. The chain has TRBV28 and TRBJ1-1, with unresolved D. CDR3 in DNA: TGTGCCAGCAGTTTAATGGAGGCTTCGGGCACTGAAGCTTTCTTT. Its translation: CASSLMEASGTEAFF.